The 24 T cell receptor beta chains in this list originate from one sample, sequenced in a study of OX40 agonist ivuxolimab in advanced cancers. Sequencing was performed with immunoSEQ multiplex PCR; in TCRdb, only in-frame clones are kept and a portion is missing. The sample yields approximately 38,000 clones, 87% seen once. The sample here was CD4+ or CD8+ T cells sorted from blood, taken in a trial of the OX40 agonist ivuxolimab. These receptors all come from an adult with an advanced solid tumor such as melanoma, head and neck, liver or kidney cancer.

CDR3 bases: TGTGCCAGCAGCGTAGAGGGTGGGGTACGGGGGTGGAATGAAAAACTGTTTTTT. It encodes CASSVEGGVRGWNEKLFF. V and J are TRBV9 and TRBJ1-4, with D tentatively TRBD1 (5 bases). Trimming removed 0 bases from V and 5 bases from J, with 20 bases in between. CDR1 is SGDLS, CDR2 YYNGEE, per germline. This CDR3 has 18 residues. Using reference TRBV9 and TRBJ1-4 for the parts outside the CDR3, the full variable domain is DSGVTQTPKHLITATGQRVTLRCSPRSGDLSVYWYQQSLDQGLQFLIQYYNGEERAKGNILERFSAQQFPDLHSELNLSSLELGDSALYFCASSVEGGVRGWNEKLFFGSGTQLSVL.

As DNA, the CDR3 is TGCGCCAGCAGCCCGGGGGGGACAGGCGTAGATACGCAGTATTTT. It yields the protein CASSPGGTGVDTQYF. This sequence joins TRBV5-1 and TRBJ2-3; D tentatively reads TRBD1 or TRBD2 (8 bases each). There are 15 residues in the CDR3. Germline CDR1 reads SGHRS; CDR2 reads YFSETQ. V was shortened by 4 bases and J by 5 bases, with 17 bases between the two germline ends.

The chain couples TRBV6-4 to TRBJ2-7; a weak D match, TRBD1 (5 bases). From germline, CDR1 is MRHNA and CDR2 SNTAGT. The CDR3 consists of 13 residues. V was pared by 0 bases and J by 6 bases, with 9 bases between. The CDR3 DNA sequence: TGTGCCAGCAGTGACTCCCAGGGTCTCGAGCAGTACTTC. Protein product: CASSDSQGLEQYF.

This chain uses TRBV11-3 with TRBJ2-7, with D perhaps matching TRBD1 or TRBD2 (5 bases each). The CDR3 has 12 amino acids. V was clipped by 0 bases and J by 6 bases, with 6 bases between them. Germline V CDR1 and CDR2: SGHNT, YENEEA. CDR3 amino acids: CASSLDGGEQYF. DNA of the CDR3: TGTGCCAGCAGCTTAGATGGGGGCGAGCAGTACTTC.

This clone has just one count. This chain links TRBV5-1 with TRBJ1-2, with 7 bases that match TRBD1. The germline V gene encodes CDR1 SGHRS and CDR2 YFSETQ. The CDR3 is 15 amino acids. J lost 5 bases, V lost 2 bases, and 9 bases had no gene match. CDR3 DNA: TGCGCCAGCAGCTTATACACCGGGACAGAGTATGGCTACACCTTC. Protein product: CASSLYTGTEYGYTF.

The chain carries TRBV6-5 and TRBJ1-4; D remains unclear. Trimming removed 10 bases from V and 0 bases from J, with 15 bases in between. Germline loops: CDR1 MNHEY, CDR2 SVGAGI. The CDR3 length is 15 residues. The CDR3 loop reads CATLYVHATNEKLFF. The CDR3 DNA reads TGTGCCACCCTTTACGTCCATGCAACTAATGAAAAACTGTTTTTT.

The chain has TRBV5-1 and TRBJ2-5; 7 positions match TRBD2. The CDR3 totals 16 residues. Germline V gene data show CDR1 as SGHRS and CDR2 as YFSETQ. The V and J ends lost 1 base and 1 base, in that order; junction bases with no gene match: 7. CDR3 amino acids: CASSLSGAATQETQYF. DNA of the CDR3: TGCGCCAGCAGCTTGAGCGGGGCCGCAACCCAAGAGACCCAGTACTTC.

The CDR3 reads CATSSDSTWNFDTEAFF. The CDR3 nucleotides are TGTGCCACCAGCAGCGACTCTACTTGGAACTTCGACACTGAAGCTTTCTTT. The chain joins TRBV15 to TRBJ1-1; no clear D gene. The germline CDR1 and CDR2 sequences are LNHNV and YYDKDF (reference sequence). V lost 3 bases and J lost 3, with 20 bases in between. The CDR3 length is 17 residues.

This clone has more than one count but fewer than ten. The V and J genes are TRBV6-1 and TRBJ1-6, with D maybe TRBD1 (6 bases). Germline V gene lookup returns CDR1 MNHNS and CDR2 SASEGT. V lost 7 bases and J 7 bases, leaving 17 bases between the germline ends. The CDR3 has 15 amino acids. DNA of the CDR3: TGTGCCAGCAACGGTTTGGACAGCTTGAATTCACCCCTCCACTTT. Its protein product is CASNGLDSLNSPLHF.

In nucleotides, the CDR3 is TGTGCCAGCAGTGACGGCAGGGCAGTGCGGGAGACCCAGTACTTC. As protein: CASSDGRAVRETQYF. The chain employs TRBV6-4 and TRBJ2-5; weak D call: TRBD1 (5 bases). The V gene lost 2 bases and the J gene lost 5 bases, with 15 bases spanning the gap. Germline CDR1 reads MRHNA; CDR2 reads SNTAGT. This CDR3 has 15 residues.

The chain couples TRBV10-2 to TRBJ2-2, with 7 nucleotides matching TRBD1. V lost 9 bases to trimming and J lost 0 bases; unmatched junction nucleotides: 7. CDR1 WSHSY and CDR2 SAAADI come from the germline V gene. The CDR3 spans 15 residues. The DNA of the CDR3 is TGCGCCAGTGTTGGGACAGCCTCGAACACCGGGGAGCTGTTTTTT. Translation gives CASVGTASNTGELFF.

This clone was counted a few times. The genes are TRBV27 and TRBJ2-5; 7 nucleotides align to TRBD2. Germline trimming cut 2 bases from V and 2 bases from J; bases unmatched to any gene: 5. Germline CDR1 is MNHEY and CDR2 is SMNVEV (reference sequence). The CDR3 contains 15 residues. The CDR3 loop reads CASSLKWGGQETQYF. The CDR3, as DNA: TGTGCCAGCAGTTTAAAGTGGGGGGGGCAAGAGACCCAGTACTTC.

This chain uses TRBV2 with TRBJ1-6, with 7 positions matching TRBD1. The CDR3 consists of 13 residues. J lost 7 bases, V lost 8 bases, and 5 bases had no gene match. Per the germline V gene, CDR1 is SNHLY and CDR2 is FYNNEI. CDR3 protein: CASRDSYNSPLHF. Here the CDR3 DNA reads TGTGCCAGCCGGGACAGCTACAATTCACCCCTCCACTTT. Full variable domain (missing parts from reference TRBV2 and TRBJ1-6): EPEVTQTPSHQVTQMGQEVILRCVPISNHLYFYWYRQILGQKVEFLVSFYNNEISEKSEIFDDQFSVERPDGSNFTLKIRSTKLEDSAMYFCASRDSYNSPLHFGNGTRLTVT.

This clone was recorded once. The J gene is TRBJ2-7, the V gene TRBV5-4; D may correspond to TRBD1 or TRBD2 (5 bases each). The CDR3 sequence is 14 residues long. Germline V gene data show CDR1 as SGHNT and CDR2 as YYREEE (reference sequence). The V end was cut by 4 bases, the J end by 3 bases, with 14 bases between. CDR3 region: CASSGTGTDYEQYF. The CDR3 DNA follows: TGTGCCAGCAGCGGCACCGGGACGGACTACGAGCAGTACTTC.

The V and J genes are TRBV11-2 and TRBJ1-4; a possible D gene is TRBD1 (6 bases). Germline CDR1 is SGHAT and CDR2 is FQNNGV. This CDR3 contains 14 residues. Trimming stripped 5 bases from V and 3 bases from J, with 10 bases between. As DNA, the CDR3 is TGTGCCAGCAGCACCGGACAGCCTAATGAAAAACTGTTTTTT. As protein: CASSTGQPNEKLFF.

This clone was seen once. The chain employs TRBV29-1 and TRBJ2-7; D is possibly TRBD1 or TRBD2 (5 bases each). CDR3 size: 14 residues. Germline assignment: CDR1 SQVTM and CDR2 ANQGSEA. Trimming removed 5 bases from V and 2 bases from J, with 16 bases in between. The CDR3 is CSVSAGTFTYEQYF. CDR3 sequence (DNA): TGCAGCGTTTCAGCCGGGACCTTTACCTACGAGCAGTACTTC.

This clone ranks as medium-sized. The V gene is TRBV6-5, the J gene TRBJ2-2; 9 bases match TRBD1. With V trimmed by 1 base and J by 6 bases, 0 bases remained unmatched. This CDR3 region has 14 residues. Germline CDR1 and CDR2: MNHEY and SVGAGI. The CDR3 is CASSYWTGAGELFF. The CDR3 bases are TGTGCCAGCAGTTACTGGACAGGGGCCGGGGAGCTGTTTTTT.

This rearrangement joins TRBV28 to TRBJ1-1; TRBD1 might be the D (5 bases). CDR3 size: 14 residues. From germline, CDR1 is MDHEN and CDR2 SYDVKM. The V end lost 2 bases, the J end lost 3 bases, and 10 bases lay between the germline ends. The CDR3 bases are TGTGCCAGCAGTTTAATTGGGGGAGACACTGAAGCTTTCTTT. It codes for CASSLIGGDTEAFF. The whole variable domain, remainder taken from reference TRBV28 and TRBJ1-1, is DVKVTQSSRYLVKRTGEKVFLECVQDMDHENMFWYRQDPGLGLRLIYFSYDVKMKEKGDIPEGYSVSREKKERFSLILESASTNQTSMYLCASSLIGGDTEAFFGQGTRLTVV.

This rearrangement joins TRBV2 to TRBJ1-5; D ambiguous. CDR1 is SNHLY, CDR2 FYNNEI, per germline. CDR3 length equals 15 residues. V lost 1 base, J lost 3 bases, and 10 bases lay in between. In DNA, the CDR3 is TGTGCCAGCAGTGAAGGGGAGGGTTTCAATCAGCCCCAGCATTTT. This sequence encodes CASSEGEGFNQPQHF.

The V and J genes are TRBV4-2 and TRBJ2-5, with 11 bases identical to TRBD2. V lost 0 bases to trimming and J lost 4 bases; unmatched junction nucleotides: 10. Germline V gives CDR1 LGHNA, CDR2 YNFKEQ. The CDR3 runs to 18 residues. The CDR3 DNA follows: TGTGCCAGCAGCCAAGATTTATTAGCGGGGGGGCTCGGAGAGACCCAGTACTTC. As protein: CASSQDLLAGGLGETQYF.

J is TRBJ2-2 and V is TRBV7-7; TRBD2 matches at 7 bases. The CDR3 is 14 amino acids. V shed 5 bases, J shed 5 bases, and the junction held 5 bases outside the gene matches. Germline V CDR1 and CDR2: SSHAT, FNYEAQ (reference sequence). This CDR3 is CASSPTSHTGELFF. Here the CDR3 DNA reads TGTGCCAGCAGCCCGACTAGCCATACCGGGGAGCTGTTTTTT.

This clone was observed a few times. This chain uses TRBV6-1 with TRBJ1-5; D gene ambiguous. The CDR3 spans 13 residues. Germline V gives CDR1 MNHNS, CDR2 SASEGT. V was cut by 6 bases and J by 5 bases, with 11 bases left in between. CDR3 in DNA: TGTGCCAGCAGACCAAGGGTGGATCAGCCCCAGCATTTT. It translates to CASRPRVDQPQHF.

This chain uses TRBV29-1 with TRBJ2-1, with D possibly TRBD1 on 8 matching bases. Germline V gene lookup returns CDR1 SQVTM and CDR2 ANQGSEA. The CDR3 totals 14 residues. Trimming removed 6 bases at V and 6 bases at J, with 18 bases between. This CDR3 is CSVGSTGEGNEQFF. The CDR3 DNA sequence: TGCAGCGTCGGATCGACAGGGGAGGGCAATGAGCAGTTCTTC.

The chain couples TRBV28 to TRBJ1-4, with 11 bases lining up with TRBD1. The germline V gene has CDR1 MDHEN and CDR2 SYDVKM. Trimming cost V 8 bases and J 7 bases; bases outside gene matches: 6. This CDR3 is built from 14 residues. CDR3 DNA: TGTGCCAGCGGGGGACAGGGGGTGTTTGAAAAACTGTTTTTT. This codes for CASGGQGVFEKLFF.